These T cell receptor beta chains were read from a single sample in a study of T cell responses to AZD1222 COVID-19 vaccine. The data were produced by immunoSEQ multiplex PCR, yet TCRdb's version contains in-frame clones alone and is incomplete. The sample includes around 130,000 clones, about 90% of them seen just once. The sample consisted of peripheral blood, taken on day 0 of AZD1222 vaccination. Every receptor here comes from an adult in good health. CDR3s include the opening cysteine and the closing phenylalanine or tryptophan. The order of the fields is D gene, V gene, clone size, J gene, CDR3 protein, CDR3 DNA. A D gene is named only where the DNA matches it firmly. Only part of the rows carry a size: once, few, many, or a class if the clone is expanded.

d_gene: NA; v_gene: TRBV7-9; abundance: NA; j_gene: TRBJ1-5; CDR3aa: CASSLRDQPQHF; CDR3nt: TGTGCCAGCAGCTTACGGGATCAGCCCCAGCATTTT
d_gene: NA; v_gene: TRBV29-1; abundance: NA; j_gene: TRBJ1-2; CDR3aa: CSGEEWDNYGYTF; CDR3nt: TGCAGCGGGGAGGAGTGGGACAACTATGGCTACACCTTC
d_gene: NA; v_gene: TRBV6-5; abundance: NA; j_gene: TRBJ2-5; CDR3aa: CASSYGGVKTQYF; CDR3nt: TGTGCCAGCAGTTACGGCGGTGTAAAGACCCAGTACTTC
d_gene: NA; v_gene: TRBV30; abundance: few; j_gene: TRBJ1-6; CDR3aa: CAWSDSLQPLHF; CDR3nt: TGTGCCTGGTCGGACAGCCTGCAGCCCCTCCACTTT
d_gene: NA; v_gene: TRBV19; abundance: NA; j_gene: TRBJ1-3; CDR3aa: CAAGWTAASGNTIYF; CDR3nt: TGTGCCGCAGGGTGGACGGCAGCCTCTGGAAACACCATATATTTT
d_gene: NA; v_gene: TRBV12-3/TRBV12-4; abundance: NA; j_gene: TRBJ1-2; CDR3aa: CASSFSPYGYTF; CDR3nt: TGTGCCAGCAGTTTTTCTCCCTATGGCTACACCTTC
d_gene: TRBD2; v_gene: TRBV7-9; abundance: NA; j_gene: TRBJ2-5; CDR3aa: CASSRRRSGRRSSLETQYF; CDR3nt: TGTGCCAGCAGCCGAAGGCGTAGCGGGAGGAGGAGCTCGCTAGAGACCCAGTACTTC
d_gene: NA; v_gene: TRBV29-1; abundance: once; j_gene: TRBJ1-2; CDR3aa: CSAPENSNYGYTF; CDR3nt: TGCAGCGCCCCCGAGAACAGCAACTATGGCTACACCTTC
d_gene: NA; v_gene: TRBV3-1/TRBV3-2; abundance: NA; j_gene: TRBJ1-3; CDR3aa: CASYSGNTIYF; CDR3nt: TGTGCCAGTTACTCTGGAAACACCATATATTTT
d_gene: NA; v_gene: TRBV7-9; abundance: few; j_gene: TRBJ2-7; CDR3aa: CASSLAGGFQQNEQYF; CDR3nt: TGTGCCAGCAGCTTAGCAGGGGGGTTCCAGCAAAACGAGCAGTACTTC
d_gene: NA; v_gene: TRBV9; abundance: NA; j_gene: TRBJ1-2; CDR3aa: CAPLDARYGYTF; CDR3nt: TGTGCCCCCTTGGACGCCCGCTATGGCTACACCTTC
d_gene: NA; v_gene: TRBV21-1; abundance: NA; j_gene: TRBJ2-2; CDR3aa: CASSSRTSGDALRVTGELFF; CDR3nt: TGTGCCAGCAGCTCCCGGACTAGCGGGGACGCTCTTCGTGTCACCGGGGAGCTGTTTTTT
d_gene: NA; v_gene: TRBV9; abundance: NA; j_gene: TRBJ1-1; CDR3aa: CASSPPSNTEAFF; CDR3nt: TGTGCCAGCAGCCCCCCTTCGAACACTGAAGCTTTCTTT
d_gene: TRBD1; v_gene: TRBV19; abundance: few; j_gene: TRBJ2-7; CDR3aa: CASSPTGLVGYEQYF; CDR3nt: TGTGCCAGTAGCCCGACAGGGCTGGTAGGATACGAGCAGTACTTC
d_gene: NA; v_gene: TRBV19; abundance: once; j_gene: TRBJ2-3; CDR3aa: CASSILTGSTDTQYF; CDR3nt: TGTGCCAGTAGTATTCTCACAGGGAGCACAGATACGCAGTATTTT
d_gene: TRBD1; v_gene: TRBV19; abundance: NA; j_gene: TRBJ1-6; CDR3aa: CASSPKTGGKSPLHF; CDR3nt: TGTGCCAGTAGTCCCAAGACAGGGGGCAAATCACCCCTCCACTTT
d_gene: NA; v_gene: TRBV6-5; abundance: NA; j_gene: TRBJ1-2; CDR3aa: CASSYGAGSGYTF; CDR3nt: TGTGCCAGCAGTTACGGGGCAGGGAGTGGCTACACCTTC
d_gene: NA; v_gene: TRBV2; abundance: once; j_gene: TRBJ1-6; CDR3aa: CASIVQIPSPLHF; CDR3nt: TGTGCCAGCATTGTACAGATACCGTCACCCCTCCACTTT
d_gene: TRBD1; v_gene: TRBV2; abundance: NA; j_gene: TRBJ1-5; CDR3aa: CASSEVGQEWSNQPQHF; CDR3nt: TGTGCCAGCAGTGAAGTAGGACAGGAGTGGAGCAATCAGCCCCAGCATTTT
d_gene: TRBD1; v_gene: TRBV29-1; abundance: NA; j_gene: TRBJ2-7; CDR3aa: CSVRQGEYEQYF; CDR3nt: TGCAGCGTTAGACAGGGGGAATACGAGCAGTACTTC
d_gene: NA; v_gene: TRBV9; abundance: NA; j_gene: TRBJ1-6; CDR3aa: CASSVDWRDSPLHF; CDR3nt: TGTGCCAGCAGCGTAGATTGGAGGGATTCACCCCTCCACTTT
d_gene: NA; v_gene: TRBV14; abundance: few; j_gene: TRBJ2-7; CDR3aa: CASSQDYAGHRISYEQYF; CDR3nt: TGTGCCAGCAGCCAAGATTATGCGGGACACCGAATTTCCTACGAGCAGTACTTC
d_gene: TRBD1; v_gene: TRBV14; abundance: NA; j_gene: TRBJ1-6; CDR3aa: CASSPSRGLLNSPLHF; CDR3nt: TGTGCCAGCAGCCCCAGCAGGGGGCTGCTCAATTCACCCCTCCACTTT
d_gene: NA; v_gene: TRBV14; abundance: once; j_gene: TRBJ2-5; CDR3aa: CASSQGHKETQYF; CDR3nt: TGTGCCAGCAGCCAAGGACACAAAGAGACCCAGTACTTC
d_gene: NA; v_gene: TRBV2; abundance: NA; j_gene: TRBJ1-5; CDR3aa: CATLPQDSPQHF; CDR3nt: TGTGCCACGCTACCCCAAGACTCGCCCCAGCATTTT
d_gene: TRBD1; v_gene: TRBV18; abundance: NA; j_gene: TRBJ1-4; CDR3aa: CASSLQGGTNEKLFF; CDR3nt: TGTGCCAGCTCACTCCAGGGGGGCACAAATGAAAAACTGTTTTTT
d_gene: NA; v_gene: TRBV30; abundance: NA; j_gene: TRBJ2-7; CDR3aa: CAWSSGGGYEQYF; CDR3nt: TGTGCCTGGAGTTCTGGTGGGGGGTACGAGCAGTACTTC
d_gene: TRBD1; v_gene: TRBV12-3/TRBV12-4; abundance: once; j_gene: TRBJ1-1; CDR3aa: CASSPGQGARAFF; CDR3nt: TGTGCCAGCAGCCCGGGACAGGGGGCGCGAGCTTTCTTT
d_gene: NA; v_gene: TRBV12-3/TRBV12-4; abundance: NA; j_gene: TRBJ1-1; CDR3aa: CASIRETGTEAFF; CDR3nt: TGTGCCAGCATACGGGAGACAGGCACTGAAGCTTTCTTT
d_gene: NA; v_gene: TRBV2; abundance: NA; j_gene: TRBJ1-5; CDR3aa: CASSVSRDQPQHF; CDR3nt: TGTGCCAGCAGTGTGTCCAGGGATCAGCCCCAGCATTTT
d_gene: NA; v_gene: TRBV19; abundance: NA; j_gene: TRBJ2-7; CDR3aa: CASSIIREQYF; CDR3nt: TGTGCCAGTAGTATCATCCGCGAGCAGTACTTC
d_gene: NA; v_gene: TRBV6-5; abundance: NA; j_gene: TRBJ2-7; CDR3aa: CASSLAAYEQYF; CDR3nt: TGTGCCAGCAGTTTAGCCGCCTACGAGCAGTACTTC
d_gene: NA; v_gene: TRBV14; abundance: NA; j_gene: TRBJ1-1; CDR3aa: CASSPGLGGFF; CDR3nt: TGTGCCAGCAGCCCCGGTTTAGGGGGTTTCTTT
d_gene: NA; v_gene: TRBV5-1; abundance: NA; j_gene: TRBJ1-5; CDR3aa: CASSPKGLLQPQHF; CDR3nt: TGCGCCAGCAGCCCGAAGGGGTTGCTTCAGCCCCAGCATTTT
d_gene: NA; v_gene: TRBV5-6; abundance: NA; j_gene: TRBJ1-1; CDR3aa: CASSLSKGWLGTEAFF; CDR3nt: TGTGCCAGCAGCTTGTCGAAGGGATGGTTGGGCACTGAAGCTTTCTTT
d_gene: NA; v_gene: TRBV19; abundance: NA; j_gene: TRBJ2-2; CDR3aa: CASSQGINTGELFF; CDR3nt: TGTGCCAGTAGTCAGGGAATTAACACCGGGGAGCTGTTTTTT
d_gene: NA; v_gene: TRBV5-6; abundance: NA; j_gene: TRBJ1-2; CDR3aa: CASSLVEGVANYGYTF; CDR3nt: TGTGCCAGCAGCTTGGTGGAGGGGGTAGCTAACTATGGCTACACCTTC